Sequencing of this TCR beta chain was carried out in a study of T cell changes during pregnancy in multiple sclerosis. CDR3 size: 15 residues. Germline CDR1 and CDR2: GTSNPN and SVGIG (reference sequence). The ends lost 3 bases at V and 12 bases at J; junction bases unmatched: 14. Only in-frame clones appear in the TCRdb table, and some are missing; sequencing was by immunoSEQ multiplex PCR. The data contain tens of thousands of clones, about 87% of them singletons. This material consisted of CD4+ T cells from peripheral blood mononuclear cells, taken in the second trimester of pregnancy. J is TRBJ2-1 and V is TRBV30; 10 nucleotides match TRBD1. The TCR sequence derives from a female donor with multiple sclerosis, enrolled in a pregnancy study. This CDR3 reads CAWREPGQGIRGQFF. CDR3 DNA: TGTGCCTGGAGGGAACCGGGACAGGGGATAAGGGGGCAGTTCTTC.